This T cell receptor (beta chain) was captured in a study of shared clonotypes between healthy human individuals. General study points: Donor scarcity curtailed the genetic and exposure-history diversity represented herein.

With respect to this clone: What it binds is unknown.

This CDR3 is 16 amino acids long. From germline, CDR1 is SGDLS and CDR2 YYNGEE. V was pared by 3 bases and J by 2 bases, with 7 bases of the junction left unmatched. The method was immunoSEQ multiplex PCR; TCRdb's version includes in-frame clones alone and lacks a portion of them. The table shows about 2.1 million clones, with roughly 95% occurring only once. Naive CD8 cells lacked CD45RO and underwent positive selection for CCR7, leaving out terminally differentiated effector memory CD45RA+ cells. Donors were healthy HIV-negative adults without recently reported acute infections or vaccinations. V is TRBV9 and J is TRBJ2-1; 8 bases align to TRBD2. The origin of this receptor is a man aged 18 to 29 in good health. Some clones in this sample may be carry-over from other donors' samples. Material: naive CD8+ T cells from PBMCs. CDR3 in amino acids: CASSANSGNPYNEQFF. The CDR3 DNA reads as TGTGCCAGCAGCGCCAATAGCGGGAACCCCTACAATGAGCAGTTCTTC. Filled out from reference TRBV9 and TRBJ2-1, the complete variable domain reads DSGVTQTPKHLITATGQRVTLRCSPRSGDLSVYWYQQSLDQGLQFLIQYYNGEERAKGNILERFSAQQFPDLHSELNLSSLELGDSALYFCASSANSGNPYNEQFFGPGTRLTVL.